This T cell receptor (beta chain) was observed in a study of technical replicates of blood from several donors. J lost 7 bases, V lost 4 bases, and 6 bases had no gene match. This CDR3 has 14 amino acids. Per the germline V gene, CDR1 is SGHDN and CDR2 is FVKESK. Measured with immunoSEQ multiplex PCR; TCRdb has only the in-frame clones, and not every one. Among 95,000 to 100,000 clones listed, around 96% were seen once. V usage is TRBV14 and J usage is TRBJ2-3; 9 bases align to TRBD2. Source material: T cells isolated from PBMCs. This clonotype was sampled from a human donor in good health. The CDR3, as DNA: TGTGCCAGCAGCCCACTAGCGGGTGCATATACGCAGTATTTT. Translating it yields CASSPLAGAYTQYF. Based on the CDR3 plus reference TRBV14 and TRBJ2-3, the full variable domain is EAGVTQFPSHSVIEKGQTVTLRCDPISGHDNLYWYRRVMGKEIKFLLHFVKESKQDESGMPNNRFLAERTGGTYSTLKVQPAELEDSGVYFCASSPLAGAYTQYFGPGTRLTVL.